The 20 T cell receptor beta chains below come from one sample, sequenced in a study of shared clonotypes between healthy human individuals. Here immunoSEQ multiplex PCR was the method, and the copy in TCRdb shows in-frame clones only, minus some. The sample holds hundreds of thousands of clones; roughly 95% are singletons and the top ten take 0.06%. Sequencing was performed on naive CD4+ T cells sorted from blood. Subset of the sample: CD45RA+ positively selected. The receptors here all came from a woman aged 25 to 39 in good health.

The chain links TRBV18 to TRBJ2-5, with D possibly being TRBD1 or TRBD2 (5 bases each). The CDR3 loop spans 17 amino acids. Germline V gene data show CDR1 as KGHSH and CDR2 as LQKENI. Trimming took 4 bases from V and 5 from J, leaving 23 bases between them. In DNA, the CDR3 is TGTGCCAGCTCACTCACAACAGGAGGTCCCTCGGGGGAGACCCAGTACTTC. The encoded protein is CASSLTTGGPSGETQYF.

This clone has only one observation. The chain uses TRBV9 and TRBJ1-2; D is undetermined. V dropped 1 base and J dropped 4 bases, with 5 bases sitting between them. CDR1 is SGDLS and CDR2 is YYNGEE in the germline V gene. The CDR3 spans 12 residues. CDR3 sequence (DNA): TGTGCCAGCAGCGTACAATCCTATGGCTACACCTTC. Translating gives CASSVQSYGYTF.

V and J are TRBV19 and TRBJ2-7, with D maybe TRBD1 (6 bases). With 4 bases removed from V and 2 bases from J, the gap between germline ends came to 12 bases. This CDR3 comprises 14 residues. The germline CDR1 and CDR2 sequences are LNHDA and SQIVND (reference sequence). CDR3 coding DNA: TGTGCCAGTAGTACCCAGGGGAGTGCCTACGAGCAGTACTTC. Translating gives CASSTQGSAYEQYF. Full variable domain (outside the CDR3, taken from reference TRBV19 and TRBJ2-7): DGGITQSPKYLFRKEGQNVTLSCEQNLNHDAMYWYRQDPGQGLRLIYYSQIVNDFQKGDIAEGYSVSREKKESFPLTVTSAQKNPTAFYLCASSTQGSAYEQYFGPGTRLTVT.

This clone was counted once. This chain connects TRBV2 to TRBJ2-2; D is perhaps TRBD1 (6 bases). The CDR3 is 18 amino acids. V shed 1 base and J shed 0 bases, with 15 bases lying between them. The V gene's germline CDR1 is SNHLY and CDR2 FYNNEI. Here the CDR3 reads CASSEGPGAIANTGELFF. CDR3 nucleotides: TGTGCCAGCAGTGAAGGGCCAGGGGCTATCGCGAACACCGGGGAGCTGTTTTTT. The full variable domain, in which reference TRBV2 and TRBJ2-2 provide the parts outside the CDR3, is EPEVTQTPSHQVTQMGQEVILRCVPISNHLYFYWYRQILGQKVEFLVSFYNNEISEKSEIFDDQFSVERPDGSNFTLKIRSTKLEDSAMYFCASSEGPGAIANTGELFFGEGSRLTVL.

V is TRBV27 and J is TRBJ2-7, with 9 bases identical to TRBD1. The CDR3 sequence is 16 residues long. The germline gives CDR1 MNHEY, CDR2 SMNVEV (reference sequence). J was trimmed by 5 bases and V by 5 bases; bases with no gene match: 13. The CDR3 loop reads CASSPLLPGTGNEQYF. The CDR3 DNA sequence: TGTGCCAGCAGTCCCCTCCTCCCCGGGACAGGGAACGAGCAGTACTTC.

The chain has TRBV14 and TRBJ1-1, with a possible D match to TRBD1 (5 bases). Germline V gene data show CDR1 as SGHDN and CDR2 as FVKESK. The CDR3 spans 14 residues. V dropped 2 bases and J dropped 8 bases, with 15 bases sitting between them. The CDR3: CASSQRGQGAEAFF. In DNA, the CDR3 is TGTGCCAGCAGCCAACGTGGCCAGGGTGCAGAAGCTTTCTTT.

This rearrangement joins TRBV6-6 to TRBJ2-7, with 7 bases identical to TRBD2. The CDR3 extends over 15 amino acids. The germline V gene has CDR1 MNHNY and CDR2 SVGAGI (reference sequence). J was trimmed by 2 bases and V by 6 bases; bases with no gene match: 10. CDR3 in DNA: TGTGCCAGCAGCCCCGGGAGGAATTATCCCTACGAGCAGTACTTC. It is translated as CASSPGRNYPYEQYF.

The chain employs TRBV4-1 and TRBJ2-1; TRBD1 agrees at 7 bases. The CDR3 runs to 16 residues. The junction had 7 bases not matched to a gene; V was cut back by 0 bases and J by 5 bases. Germline CDR1 is MGHRA and CDR2 is YSYEKL. The CDR3 reads CASSQERGRPNNEQFF. The CDR3, as DNA: TGCGCCAGCAGCCAAGAAAGGGGGCGGCCCAACAATGAGCAGTTCTTC.

In this sample, this clone turned up once. The rearrangement links TRBV7-2 to TRBJ2-7, with TRBD2 as a possible D gene (6 bases). Germline V CDR1 and CDR2: SGHTA, FQGNSA. Between the trimmed V and J ends, which lost 2 bases and 5 bases, there was a span of 16 bases. This CDR3 region has 15 residues. This chain's CDR3 is CASSLKTSISHEQYF. The CDR3 nucleotides read TGTGCCAGCAGCTTAAAGACTAGTATTTCCCACGAGCAGTACTTC.

The chain carries TRBV5-4 and TRBJ1-5; 7 nucleotides match TRBD1. The CDR3 is 17 residues long. Germline-derived CDR1 and CDR2 are SGHNT and YYREEE (reference sequence). Trimming cost V 5 bases and J 6 bases; bases outside gene matches: 17. Written as DNA, the CDR3 is TGTGCCAGCAGTCACGGCGACGGGACGAAGGGGGCTCAGCCCCAGCATTTT. It is translated as CASSHGDGTKGAQPQHF.

The genes are TRBV18 and TRBJ1-1, with D uncertain. Per germline, CDR1 KGHSH and CDR2 LQKENI. The V and J ends lost 3 bases and 4 bases respectively, with 9 bases between them. The CDR3 runs to 13 residues. The chain's CDR3 is CASSPVVGTEAFF. CDR3 coding DNA: TGTGCCAGCTCACCCGTAGTGGGCACTGAAGCTTTCTTT.

DNA for the CDR3: TGTGCCAGCAGCCCCGGGACTAGCGGGGTTAAAGAGCAGTTCTTC. Amino acid sequence: CASSPGTSGVKEQFF. The gene calls are TRBV7-7 and TRBJ2-1, with TRBD2 matching 13 bases. This CDR3 spans 15 amino acids. J gave up 10 bases and V 5 bases, and 8 bases lay outside the gene matches. Germline assignment: CDR1 SSHAT and CDR2 FNYEAQ (reference sequence).

The chain recombines TRBV7-2 with TRBJ2-5; a weak D match, TRBD1 (6 bases). The J call could be wrong; TRBJ2-7 is a better fit for the DNA end. Germline CDR1 SGHTA, CDR2 FQGNSA. The CDR3 loop spans 14 amino acids. The CDR3 is CASSLGRGSLEQYF. CDR3 DNA sequence: TGTGCCAGCAGCTTAGGCAGGGGTAGTCTCGAGCAGTACTTC.

The gene calls are TRBV6-5 and TRBJ2-7, with 8 bases fitting TRBD1. Germline CDR1 and CDR2: MNHEY and SVGAGI. This CDR3 has 16 residues. Losses at the gene ends were 4 bases for V and 4 bases for J; bases not matched to a gene: 12. The CDR3 DNA sequence: TGTGCCAGCAGTTTCCGGCCATCGACAGGGGCTTACGAGCAGTACTTC. Translating gives CASSFRPSTGAYEQYF.

The V gene is TRBV6-1, the J gene TRBJ1-1; the D is unclear. The ends were cut back, 6 bases at V and 5 bases at J, with 13 bases in the middle. The length of the CDR3 is 13 residues. Germline CDR1 and CDR2: MNHNS and SASEGT. CDR3 DNA sequence: TGTGCCAGCAGCGGACGGGGTGGGACTGAAGCTTTCTTT. This encodes CASSGRGGTEAFF.

This clone occurred once. This chain uses TRBV11-2 with TRBJ2-3; 9 bases fit TRBD2. Germline assignment: CDR1 SGHAT and CDR2 FQNNGV. V gave up 3 bases and J gave up 3 bases; unmatched junction bases: 4. There are 15 residues in the CDR3. CDR3 nucleotides: TGTGCCAGCAGCTTTGGCGCGGGAGGGACAGATACGCAGTATTTT. As protein: CASSFGAGGTDTQYF.

Remarks on this clone: This sample includes further DNA sequences coding for the same CDR3. This chain uses TRBV28 with TRBJ2-7; D not resolved. The CDR3 extends over 11 amino acids. The V gene lost 3 bases and the J gene lost 7 bases, with 7 bases spanning the gap. Germline V lookup: CDR1 MDHEN, CDR2 SYDVKM. CDR3 in amino acids: CASSLRSEQYF. CDR3 nucleotide sequence: TGTGCCAGCAGTTTGAGGAGTGAGCAGTACTTC.

The chain carries TRBV28 and TRBJ1-4, with D maybe TRBD1 (6 bases). V was clipped by 5 bases and J by 8 bases, with 15 bases between them. Looked up from germline, CDR1 is MDHEN and CDR2 is SYDVKM. This CDR3 has 14 residues. CDR3 sequence: CASSGGDAREKLFF. The CDR3 DNA reads as TGTGCCAGCAGTGGGGGCGACGCGAGGGAAAAACTGTTTTTT. The whole variable domain, filled in from reference TRBV28 and TRBJ1-4, reads DVKVTQSSRYLVKRTGEKVFLECVQDMDHENMFWYRQDPGLGLRLIYFSYDVKMKEKGDIPEGYSVSREKKERFSLILESASTNQTSMYLCASSGGDAREKLFFGSGTQLSVL.

The chain employs TRBV27 and TRBJ2-5, with a tentative D call TRBD2 (5 bases). This CDR3 comprises 15 residues. V was shortened by 3 bases and J by 0 bases, with 11 bases between the two germline ends. In germline, CDR1 is MNHEY, CDR2 SMNVEV (reference sequence). CDR3 nucleotide sequence: TGTGCCAGCAGTTTTCGACTAACATACCAAGAGACCCAGTACTTC. Translated: CASSFRLTYQETQYF.

The gene calls are TRBV11-2 and TRBJ2-5; 9 bases are shared with TRBD2. CDR3 length: 16 residues. With V trimmed by 0 bases and J by 3 bases, 5 bases remained unmatched. The germline V gene has CDR1 SGHAT and CDR2 FQNNGV. The CDR3 region has the DNA TGTGCCAGCAGCTTAGACGGGATAGCGGGAGAAGAGACCCAGTACTTC. It codes for CASSLDGIAGEETQYF.